Following are 23 T cell receptor beta chains from one sample sequenced in a study of cytomegalovirus exposure and HLA in healthy donors. In the PCR, 60 Vbeta and 13 Jbeta primers were used. TCRdb's copy holds only in-frame clones and misses some; the assay was immunoSEQ multiplex PCR. The table includes about 140,000 clones, roughly three fifths detected once. Sequenced: PBMCs. These receptors all stem from a woman in her sixties in good health and CMV-seronegative.

The chain is built from TRBV12-2 and TRBJ2-7; the table's D call of TRBD1 was not tested on the DNA. TRBV12-2 is a pseudogene. The CDR3 contains 15 residues. The CDR3 bases are TGTGCAAGTCGCTTAGCCCCGGGACAGGAGTACGAGCAGTACTTC. This sequence encodes CASRLAPGQEYEQYF.

The genes are TRBV7-3 and TRBJ2-7, with TRBD1 matching 7 bases. CDR1 is SGHTA and CDR2 is FQGTGA in the germline V gene. V shed 0 bases and J 5 bases; nucleotides not matched to a gene: 10. CDR3 length equals 16 residues. CDR3 sequence reads: CASSLTGGGPGNEQYF. The CDR3 DNA follows: TGTGCCAGCAGCTTAACAGGGGGCGGGCCGGGGAACGAGCAGTACTTC. The variable domain in full, completed from reference TRBV7-3 and TRBJ2-7, reads GAGVSQTPSNKVTEKGKYVELRCDPISGHTALYWYRQSLGQGPEFLIYFQGTGAADDSGLPNDRFFAVRPEGSVSTLKIQRTERGDSAVYLCASSLTGGGPGNEQYFGPGTRLTVT.

This clone was seen ten or more times. The chain recombines TRBV2 with TRBJ2-2, with 8 nucleotides matching TRBD2. Unmatched junction bases numbered 6, after V lost 0 bases and J lost 6 bases. CDR1 and CDR2 from the germline V gene are SNHLY and FYNNEI. The CDR3 loop spans 16 amino acids. CDR3 sequence: CASSEARTSRPGELFF. The CDR3 nucleotides are TGTGCCAGCAGTGAAGCGCGGACTAGCCGGCCCGGGGAGCTGTTTTTT.

This clone was found many times. The rearrangement joins TRBV12-5 to TRBJ1-1; the D gene is possibly TRBD1 (5 bases). The CDR3 is 14 amino acids. Deletions cut 7 bases from V and 2 bases from J, with 14 bases between. Germline V gene lookup returns CDR1 LGHNT and CDR2 FRNRAP. The chain's CDR3 is CASASRDPNTEAFF. CDR3 bases: TGTGCTAGTGCCAGCAGGGATCCTAACACTGAAGCTTTCTTT.

This clone was observed a few times. The chain recombines TRBV28 with TRBJ2-7; D not certain. The CDR3 spans 12 residues. Germline V CDR1 and CDR2: MDHEN, SYDVKM. V lost 6 bases and J 4 bases, leaving 10 bases between the germline ends. Here the CDR3 reads CASSVRVYEQYF. The CDR3 nucleotides are TGTGCCAGCAGCGTTCGAGTTTACGAGCAGTACTTC.

This clone occurred a few times. The chain links TRBV9 to TRBJ1-1; perhaps TRBD1 as D (5 bases). Germline V CDR1 and CDR2: SGDLS, YYNGEE. This CDR3 is 14 amino acids long. V was clipped by 4 bases and J by 3 bases, with 13 bases between them. In DNA form, the CDR3 reads TGTGCCAGCAGCACCAGGGTAGGAGACACTGAAGCTTTCTTT. Translated: CASSTRVGDTEAFF.

This rearrangement joins TRBV6-5 to TRBJ2-3; D remains unclear. In germline, CDR1 is MNHEY, CDR2 SVGAGI. There are 11 residues in the CDR3. With 5 bases removed from V and 2 bases from J, the gap between germline ends came to 2 bases. CDR3 DNA: TGTGCCAGCAGTCTCACAGATACGCAGTATTTT. Its protein is CASSLTDTQYF.

J is TRBJ1-1 and V is TRBV6-5; D is perhaps TRBD1 (5 bases). Germline V lookup: CDR1 MNHEY, CDR2 SVGAGI. This CDR3 comprises 14 residues. V lost 5 bases to trimming and J lost 5 bases, with 15 bases between them. The CDR3 spells CASSLYAGGTEAFF. In DNA, the CDR3 is TGTGCCAGCAGTCTATACGCGGGGGGGACTGAAGCTTTCTTT.

The chain carries TRBV6-1 and TRBJ2-5, with D possibly being TRBD1 (5 bases). The CDR3 has 14 amino acids. Trimming removed 3 bases at V and 3 bases at J, with 11 bases between. Germline-derived CDR1 and CDR2 are MNHNS and SASEGT. CDR3 region: CASSENRREETQYF. As DNA, the CDR3 is TGTGCCAGCAGTGAGAACAGGAGAGAAGAGACCCAGTACTTC.

The chain recombines TRBV7-6 with TRBJ2-3; 7 bases fit TRBD2. The CDR3 is 17 residues long. V lost 0 bases to trimming and J lost 6 bases; unmatched junction nucleotides: 12. CDR1 and CDR2 from the germline V gene are SGHVS and FNYEAQ. The CDR3 loop reads CASSLARGGSGVDTQYF. The CDR3 coding sequence is TGTGCCAGCAGCTTAGCGCGAGGCGGGAGCGGGGTGGATACGCAGTATTTT. The full variable domain, rest sourced from reference TRBV7-6 and TRBJ2-3, is GAGVSQSPRYKVTKRGQDVALRCDPISGHVSLYWYRQALGQGPEFLTYFNYEAQQDKSGLPNDRFSAERPEGSISTLTIQRTEQRDSAMYRCASSLARGGSGVDTQYFGPGTRLTVL.

In its sample, this clone was seen once. The CDR3 region is CASSSGPWRLADNTDTQYF. CDR3 sequence (DNA): TGTGCCAGCAGCTCGGGACCTTGGCGACTAGCGGACAACACAGATACGCAGTATTTT. J is TRBJ2-3 and V is TRBV5-4; 9 nucleotides match TRBD2. V was pared by 3 bases and J by 2 bases, with 16 bases of the junction left unmatched. Looked up from germline, CDR1 is SGHNT and CDR2 is YYREEE (reference sequence). The CDR3 runs to 19 residues.

CDR3 bases: TGTGCCAGCAGTGGAGAGCGCCTCACCGGGGAGCTGTTTTTT. Its translation: CASSGERLTGELFF. The chain joins TRBV28 to TRBJ2-2, with D uncertain. V lost 5 bases and J 4 bases, leaving 11 bases between the germline ends. Looked up from germline, CDR1 is MDHEN and CDR2 is SYDVKM. The CDR3 loop spans 14 amino acids.

The rearrangement joins TRBV25-1 to TRBJ1-1; weak D call: TRBD1 (6 bases). CDR3 length: 15 residues. The germline V and J ends were trimmed by 4 bases and 6 bases, with 18 bases remaining between them. In germline, CDR1 is MGHDK, CDR2 SYGVNS. The CDR3 DNA is TGTGCCAGCAGTGGACAGGTCCTGGTAGGAGCTGAAGCTTTCTTT. It yields the protein CASSGQVLVGAEAFF.

The chain employs TRBV19 and TRBJ2-7; unclear D gene. This CDR3 has 12 residues. From germline, CDR1 is LNHDA and CDR2 SQIVND (reference sequence). The V and J ends lost 4 bases and 4 bases respectively, with 8 bases between them. The CDR3 loop reads CASSTDTYEQYF. CDR3 nucleotide sequence: TGTGCCAGTAGTACCGACACGTACGAGCAGTACTTC.

Only a few counts were recorded for this clone. The chain joins TRBV5-1 to TRBJ2-2; D unclear. CDR3 length equals 14 residues. Trimming shortened V by 0 bases and J by 4 bases, and 7 bases separated the two germline ends. From germline, CDR1 is SGHRS and CDR2 YFSETQ. The DNA of the CDR3 is TGCGCCAGCAGCTTGGACGGTGCCACCGGGGAGCTGTTTTTT. Its translation: CASSLDGATGELFF.

The chain carries TRBV6-1 and TRBJ2-7; the match to TRBD2 covers 11 bases. Trimming cost V 6 bases and J 2 bases; bases outside gene matches: 6. This CDR3 contains 15 residues. The germline V gene encodes CDR1 MNHNS and CDR2 SASEGT. The CDR3 DNA reads as TGTGCCAGCAGAGCGACTAGCGGGGCTACCTACGAGCAGTACTTC. It yields the protein CASRATSGATYEQYF.

The CDR3: CASAVFSGSYGYTF. The CDR3 DNA follows: TGTGCCAGCGCCGTTTTTTCGGGATCCTATGGCTACACCTTC. V is TRBV2 and J is TRBJ1-2; D is uncertain. Germline lookup yields CDR1 SNHLY and CDR2 FYNNEI. CDR3 size: 14 residues. V gave up 8 bases and J gave up 4 bases, with 17 bases separating them.

The V call is TRBV7-9, the J call TRBJ2-5; 9 nucleotides match TRBD2. The CDR3 extends over 15 amino acids. Germline CDR1 SEHNR, CDR2 FQNEAQ (reference sequence). Losses at the gene ends were 5 bases for V and 5 bases for J; bases not matched to a gene: 9. The CDR3 sequence is CASSPSGARGETQYF. CDR3 nucleotides: TGTGCCAGCAGCCCTAGCGGGGCCCGGGGGGAGACCCAGTACTTC.

The chain employs TRBV15 and TRBJ2-3; 8 bases fit TRBD2. The CDR3 length is 16 residues. Trimming cost V 0 bases and J 3 bases; bases outside gene matches: 5. Per the germline V gene, CDR1 is LNHNV and CDR2 is YYDKDF (reference sequence). The CDR3 is CATSREGGGFTDTQYF. In DNA form, the CDR3 reads TGTGCCACCAGCAGAGAGGGCGGGGGGTTTACAGATACGCAGTATTTT. Filled out from reference TRBV15 and TRBJ2-3, the complete variable domain reads DAMVIQNPRYQVTQFGKPVTLSCSQTLNHNVMYWYQQKSSQAPKLLFHYYDKDFNNEADTPDNFQSRRPNTSFCFLDIRSPGLGDTAMYLCATSREGGGFTDTQYFGPGTRLTVL.

The chain recombines TRBV5-4 with TRBJ1-2, with TRBD1 matching 9 bases. The CDR3 is made up of 15 amino acids. J gave up 7 bases and V 0 bases, and 7 bases lay outside the gene matches. In germline, CDR1 is SGHNT, CDR2 YYREEE (reference sequence). CDR3 sequence reads: CASSLARGTGSGYTF. CDR3 nucleotides: TGTGCCAGCAGCTTGGCCCGCGGGACAGGGTCTGGCTACACCTTC.

The chain is built from TRBV28 and TRBJ2-5, with 10 bases identical to TRBD2. There are 13 residues in the CDR3. The junction had 3 bases not matched to a gene; V was cut back by 6 bases and J by 5 bases. The V gene's germline CDR1 is MDHEN and CDR2 SYDVKM. In nucleotides, the CDR3 is TGTGCCAGCAGCAATAGCGGGAGGGAGACCCAGTACTTC. Residues: CASSNSGRETQYF. The full variable domain, its missing parts supplied by reference TRBV28 and TRBJ2-5, is DVKVTQSSRYLVKRTGEKVFLECVQDMDHENMFWYRQDPGLGLRLIYFSYDVKMKEKGDIPEGYSVSREKKERFSLILESASTNQTSMYLCASSNSGRETQYFGPGTRLLVL.

The rearrangement uses TRBV6-4 and TRBJ2-1, with 11 bases that match TRBD2. This CDR3 region has 15 residues. V lost 0 bases, J lost 6 bases, and 1 base stayed unmatched. CDR1 MRHNA and CDR2 SNTAGT come from the germline V gene. DNA for the CDR3: TGTGCCAGCAGTGACTCTAGCGGGGGGGCCAATGAGCAGTTCTTC. It codes for CASSDSSGGANEQFF.

This sequence joins TRBV9 and TRBJ2-1, with TRBD2 matching over 10 bases. CDR1 SGDLS and CDR2 YYNGEE come from the germline V gene. Trimming took 0 bases from V and 8 from J; bases not matched to a gene: 8. There are 16 residues in the CDR3. The CDR3 here is CASSVDLAGARDEQFF. The CDR3 nucleotides are TGTGCCAGCAGCGTAGATCTAGCGGGAGCGCGGGATGAGCAGTTCTTC.